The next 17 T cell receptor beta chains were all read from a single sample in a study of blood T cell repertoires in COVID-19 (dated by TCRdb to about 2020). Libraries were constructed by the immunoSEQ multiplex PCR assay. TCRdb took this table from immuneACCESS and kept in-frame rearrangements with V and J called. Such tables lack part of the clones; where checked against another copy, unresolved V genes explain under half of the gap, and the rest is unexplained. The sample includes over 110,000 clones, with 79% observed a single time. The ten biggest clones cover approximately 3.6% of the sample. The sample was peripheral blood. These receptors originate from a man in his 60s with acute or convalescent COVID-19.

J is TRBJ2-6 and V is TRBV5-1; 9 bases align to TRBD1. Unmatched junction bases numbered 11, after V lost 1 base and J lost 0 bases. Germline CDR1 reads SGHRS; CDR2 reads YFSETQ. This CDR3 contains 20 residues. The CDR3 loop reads CASSLSPRDRVLSGANVLTF. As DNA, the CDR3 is TGCGCCAGCAGCTTGTCCCCCCGGGACAGGGTCCTCTCTGGGGCCAACGTCCTGACTTTC. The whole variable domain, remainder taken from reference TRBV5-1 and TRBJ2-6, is KAGVTQTPRYLIKTRGQQVTLSCSPISGHRSVSWYQQTPGQGLQFLFEYFSETQRNKGNFPGRFSGRQFSNSRSEMNVSTLELGDSALYLCASSLSPRDRVLSGANVLTFGAGSRLTVL.

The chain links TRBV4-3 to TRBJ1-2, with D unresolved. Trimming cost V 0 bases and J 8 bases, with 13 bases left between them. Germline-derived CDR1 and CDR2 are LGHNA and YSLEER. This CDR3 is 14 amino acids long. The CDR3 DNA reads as TGCGCCAGCAGCCAAGATTCGCGGGAGGGCGGCTACACCTTC. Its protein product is CASSQDSREGGYTF.

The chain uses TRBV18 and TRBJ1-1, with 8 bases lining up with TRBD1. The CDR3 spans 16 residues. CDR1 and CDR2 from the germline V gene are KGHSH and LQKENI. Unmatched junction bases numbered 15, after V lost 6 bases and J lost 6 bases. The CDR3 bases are TGTGCCAGCTCGCAGCTCCGGGACAGGCAATTAGCTGAAGCTTTCTTT. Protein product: CASSQLRDRQLAEAFF.

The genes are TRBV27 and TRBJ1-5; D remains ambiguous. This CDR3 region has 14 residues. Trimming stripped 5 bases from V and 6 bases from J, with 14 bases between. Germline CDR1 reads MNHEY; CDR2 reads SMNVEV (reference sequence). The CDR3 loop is CASSPRLSGQPQHF. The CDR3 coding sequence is TGTGCCAGCAGTCCTCGGCTGTCGGGTCAGCCCCAGCATTTT.

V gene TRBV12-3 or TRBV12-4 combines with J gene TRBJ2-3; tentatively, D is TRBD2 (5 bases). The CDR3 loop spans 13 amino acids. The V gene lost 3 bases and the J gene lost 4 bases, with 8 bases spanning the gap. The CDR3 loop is CASSLTGSDTQYF. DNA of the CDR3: TGTGCCAGCAGTTTGACGGGGTCAGATACGCAGTATTTT.

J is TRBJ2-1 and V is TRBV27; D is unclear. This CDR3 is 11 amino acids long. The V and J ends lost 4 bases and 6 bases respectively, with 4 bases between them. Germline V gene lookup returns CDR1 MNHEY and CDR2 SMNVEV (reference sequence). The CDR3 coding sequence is TGTGCCAGCAGTTCTTTCAATGAGCAGTTCTTC. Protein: CASSSFNEQFF.

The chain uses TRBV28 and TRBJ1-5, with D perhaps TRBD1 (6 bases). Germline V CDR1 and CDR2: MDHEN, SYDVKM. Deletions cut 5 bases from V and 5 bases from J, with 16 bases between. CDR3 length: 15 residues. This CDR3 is CASSKTDSTYQPQHF. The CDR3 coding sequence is TGTGCCAGCAGTAAAACGGACAGCACCTATCAGCCCCAGCATTTT.

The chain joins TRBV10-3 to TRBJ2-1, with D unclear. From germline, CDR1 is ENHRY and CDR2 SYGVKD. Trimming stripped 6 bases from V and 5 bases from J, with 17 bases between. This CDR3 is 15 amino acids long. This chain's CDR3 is CAISPLVADNNEQFF. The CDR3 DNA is TGTGCCATCAGCCCCTTGGTAGCAGATAACAATGAGCAGTTCTTC.

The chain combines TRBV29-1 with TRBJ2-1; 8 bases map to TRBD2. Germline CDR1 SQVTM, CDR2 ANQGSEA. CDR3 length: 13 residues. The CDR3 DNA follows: TGCAGGGCAGCGGGAGACTCCTACAATGAGCAGTTCTTC. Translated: CRAAGDSYNEQFF.

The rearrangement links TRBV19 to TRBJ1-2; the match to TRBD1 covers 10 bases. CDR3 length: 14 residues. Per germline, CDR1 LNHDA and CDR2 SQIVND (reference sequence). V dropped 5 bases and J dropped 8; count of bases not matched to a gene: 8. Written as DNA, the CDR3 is TGTGCCAGTAGTTTACGACAGGGGGCGCGAGGCTACACCTTC. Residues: CASSLRQGARGYTF.

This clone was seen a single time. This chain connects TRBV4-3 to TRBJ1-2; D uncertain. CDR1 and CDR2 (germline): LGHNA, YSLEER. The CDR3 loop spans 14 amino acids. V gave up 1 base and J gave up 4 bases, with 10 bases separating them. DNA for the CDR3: TGCGCCAGCAGCCAAGGGGCACTGGGCTATGGCTACACCTTC. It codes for CASSQGALGYGYTF.

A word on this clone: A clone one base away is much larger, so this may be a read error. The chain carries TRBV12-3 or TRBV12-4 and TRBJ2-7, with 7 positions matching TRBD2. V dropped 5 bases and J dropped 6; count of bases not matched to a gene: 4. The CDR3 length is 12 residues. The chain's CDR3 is CASSRLAGEQYF. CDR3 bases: TGTGCCAGCAGTCGACTAGCCGGCGAGCAGTACTTC.

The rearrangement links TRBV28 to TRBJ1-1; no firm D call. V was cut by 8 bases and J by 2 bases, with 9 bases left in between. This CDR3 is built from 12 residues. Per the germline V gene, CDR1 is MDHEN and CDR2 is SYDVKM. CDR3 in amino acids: CASWRGNTEAFF. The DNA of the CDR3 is TGTGCCAGCTGGCGCGGCAACACTGAAGCTTTCTTT.

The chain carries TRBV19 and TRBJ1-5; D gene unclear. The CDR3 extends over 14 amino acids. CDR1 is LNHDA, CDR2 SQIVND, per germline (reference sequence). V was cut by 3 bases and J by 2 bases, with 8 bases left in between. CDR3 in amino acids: CASSIESGNQPQHF. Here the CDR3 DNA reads TGTGCCAGTAGTATCGAGAGTGGCAATCAGCCCCAGCATTTT.

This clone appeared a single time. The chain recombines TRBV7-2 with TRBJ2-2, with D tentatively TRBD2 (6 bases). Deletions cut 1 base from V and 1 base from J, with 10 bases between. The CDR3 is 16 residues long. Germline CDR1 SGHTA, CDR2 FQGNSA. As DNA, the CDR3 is TGTGCCAGCAGCTTAGTAGGGACTTGGAACACCGGGGAGCTGTTTTTT. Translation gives CASSLVGTWNTGELFF.

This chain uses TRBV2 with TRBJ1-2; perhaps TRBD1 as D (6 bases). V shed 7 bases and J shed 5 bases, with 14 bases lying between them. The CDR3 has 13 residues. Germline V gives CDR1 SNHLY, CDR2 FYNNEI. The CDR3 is CASMDRGAYGYTF. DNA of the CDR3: TGTGCCAGCATGGACCGGGGGGCTTATGGCTACACCTTC.

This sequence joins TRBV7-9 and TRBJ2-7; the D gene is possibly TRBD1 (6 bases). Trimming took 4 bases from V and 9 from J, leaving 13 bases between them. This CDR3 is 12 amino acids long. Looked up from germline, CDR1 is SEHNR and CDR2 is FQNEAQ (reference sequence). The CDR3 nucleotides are TGTGCCAGCAGCTCGGGACAACGGGTGCAGTACTTC. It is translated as CASSSGQRVQYF. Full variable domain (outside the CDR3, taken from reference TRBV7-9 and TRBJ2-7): DTGVSQNPRHKITKRGQNVTFRCDPISEHNRLYWYRQTLGQGPEFLTYFQNEAQLEKSRLLSDRFSAERPKGSFSTLEIQRTEQGDSAMYLCASSSGQRVQYFGPGTRLTVT.